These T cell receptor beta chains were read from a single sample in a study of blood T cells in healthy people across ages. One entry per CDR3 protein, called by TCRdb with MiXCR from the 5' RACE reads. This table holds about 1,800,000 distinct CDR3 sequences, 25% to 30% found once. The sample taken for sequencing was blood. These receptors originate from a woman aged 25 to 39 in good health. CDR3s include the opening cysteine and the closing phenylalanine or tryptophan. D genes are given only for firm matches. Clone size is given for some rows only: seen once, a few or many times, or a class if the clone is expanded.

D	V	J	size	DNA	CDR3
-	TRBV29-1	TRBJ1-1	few	TGCAGCGTCGCACGACAGCTGAACACTGAAGCTTTCTTT	CSVARQLNTEAFF
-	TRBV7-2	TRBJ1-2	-	TGTGCCAGCATCCAAGGGAGGGTAGGCTATGGCTACACCTTC	CASIQGRVGYGYTF
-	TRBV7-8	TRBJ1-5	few	TGTGCCAGCAGCTTAGGGCCGGGGATCCAGCCCCAGCATTTT	CASSLGPGIQPQHF
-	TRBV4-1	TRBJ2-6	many	TGCGCCATCAGCCCCCAAAAAACTGGGGCCAACGTCCTGACTTTC	CAISPQKTGANVLTF
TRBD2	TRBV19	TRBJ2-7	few	TGTGCCAGTAGTATCGGACTAGACTACGAGCAGTACTTC	CASSIGLDYEQYF
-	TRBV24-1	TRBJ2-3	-	TGTGCCACCAGTGATTCGACATCACCTAGCACAGATACGCAGTATTTT	CATSDSTSPSTDTQYF
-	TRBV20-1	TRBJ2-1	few	TGCAGTGCTAGTCTGACCTCCTACAATGAGCAGTTCTTC	CSASLTSYNEQFF
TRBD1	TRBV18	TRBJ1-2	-	TGTGCCAGCTCAACCGACAGGGGGCCTGGCTACACCTTC	CASSTDRGPGYTF
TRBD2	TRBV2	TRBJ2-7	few	TGTGCCAGCAGGAGGACTAGCGGGAGCGGCAACGAGCAGTACTTC	CASRRTSGSGNEQYF
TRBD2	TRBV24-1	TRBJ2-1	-	TGTGCCACCAGTGATCCGGCTAGCGGGGTAGACAATGAGCAGTTCTTC	CATSDPASGVDNEQFF
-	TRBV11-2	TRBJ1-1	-	TGTGCCAGCAGCGAGGGCAGGGGAGAGAACACTGAAGCTTTCTTT	CASSEGRGENTEAFF
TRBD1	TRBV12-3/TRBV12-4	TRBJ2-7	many	TGTGCCAGCCAAAGACAGGGATACTCCTACGAGCAGTACTTC	CASQRQGYSYEQYF
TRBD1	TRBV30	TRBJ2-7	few	TGTGCCTGGAGTCCGGACAGGACCTACGAGCAGTACTTC	CAWSPDRTYEQYF
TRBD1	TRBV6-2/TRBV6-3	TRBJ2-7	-	TGTGCCAGCAGTCCCAGGGGGCTAGCTTTCCACGAGCAGTACTTC	CASSPRGLAFHEQYF
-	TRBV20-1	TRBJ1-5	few	TGCAGTGCTAGGGGGGCAGGTATGGATAGCAATCAGCCCCAGCATTTT	CSARGAGMDSNQPQHF
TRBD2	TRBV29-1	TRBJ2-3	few	TGCAGCGTTCACCTAGCGGGAGGGTACACAGATACGCAGTATTTT	CSVHLAGGYTDTQYF
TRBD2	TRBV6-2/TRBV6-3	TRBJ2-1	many	TGTGCCAGCAGTTACCTGGCGGCTAGCGGGGGAAATGAGCAGTTCTTC	CASSYLAASGGNEQFF
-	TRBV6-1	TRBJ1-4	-	TGTGCCAGCGGGATAAACGGGGGCACTAATGAAAAACTGTTTTTT	CASGINGGTNEKLFF
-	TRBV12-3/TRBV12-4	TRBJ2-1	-	TGTGCCAGCAGGTATAGCGATGAGCAGTTCTTC	CASRYSDEQFF
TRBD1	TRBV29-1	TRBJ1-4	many	TGCAGCGCGGGACAGGGGCATGAAAAACTGTTTTTT	CSAGQGHEKLFF
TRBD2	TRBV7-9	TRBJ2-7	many	TGTGCCAGCAGCGCGGGACTAGCGGGAACGAACGAGCAGTACTTC	CASSAGLAGTNEQYF
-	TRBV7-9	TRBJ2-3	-	TGTGCCAGCAGCTTCGACAGCCGCACAGATACGCAGTATTTT	CASSFDSRTDTQYF